This T cell receptor beta chain was retrieved from a study of blood T cell repertoires in COVID-19. Across the study: The origin of the acute and convalescent COVID-19 samples was the United States, Italy and Spain.

In terms of age and location, participants ranged from about 18 to 95 years and lived in about two dozen US areas. Participants reported their clinical history, and cohort assignment relied on those reports. In the original workflow: Amplification of reference gene primers was used by the study to estimate nucleated cell counts. Profiled with immunoSEQ multiplex PCR; TCRdb holds only in-frame clones, not every one. Clone size and V and J calls were adopted from that table, with D and trimming inferred from the DNA. Found here are fewer than 200,000 clones, roughly 90% of them singletons; the top ten hold roughly 1.2%. Trimming cost V 5 bases and J 0 bases; bases outside gene matches: 5. The CDR3 spans 14 residues. The germline gives CDR1 SGHRS, CDR2 YFSETQ.

The clonotype comes from a human donor with acute COVID-19. The donor label of this sample is uncertain. Sequenced input: PBMCs or T cells enriched from blood (not recorded which). The chain combines TRBV5-1 with TRBJ2-7, with 7 bases that match TRBD1. CDR3 region: CASRYQGDSYEQYF. Written as DNA, the CDR3 is TGCGCCAGCAGGTATCAGGGGGACTCCTACGAGCAGTACTTC.